This T cell receptor (beta chain) emerged from a study of glioma-infiltrating T cells after dendritic cell vaccination. On the study more broadly: Monocyte-derived dendritic cells, cultured seven days with IL-4 and GM-CSF, were pulsed with autologous tumor lysate. Study results and caveats: Complete blood and tumor specimen sets were limited to few patients.

With regard to this clone: Antigen unknown.

Amplification used 60 V beta primers and 13 J beta primers. The data were produced by immunoSEQ multiplex PCR, yet TCRdb's version contains in-frame clones alone and is incomplete. The sample includes around 87,000 clones, roughly four fifths of them seen just once. The time point denotes: after dendritic cell vaccination, including at tumor progression/relapse. All glioblastoma patients lacked an isocitrate dehydrogenase mutation. V was cut by 3 bases and J by 2 bases, with 13 bases left in between. The CDR3 contains 15 residues. The germline CDR1 and CDR2 sequences are SGHAT and FQNNGV. The sequencing here drew on blood, taken after dendritic cell vaccination. This sequence joins TRBV11-2 and TRBJ1-1; D is perhaps TRBD1 (6 bases). The TCR originated in a human donor with glioblastoma. The CDR3 protein is CASSFGRGANTEAFF. The CDR3 DNA follows: TGTGCCAGCAGCTTCGGTCGGGGGGCAAACACTGAAGCTTTCTTT.